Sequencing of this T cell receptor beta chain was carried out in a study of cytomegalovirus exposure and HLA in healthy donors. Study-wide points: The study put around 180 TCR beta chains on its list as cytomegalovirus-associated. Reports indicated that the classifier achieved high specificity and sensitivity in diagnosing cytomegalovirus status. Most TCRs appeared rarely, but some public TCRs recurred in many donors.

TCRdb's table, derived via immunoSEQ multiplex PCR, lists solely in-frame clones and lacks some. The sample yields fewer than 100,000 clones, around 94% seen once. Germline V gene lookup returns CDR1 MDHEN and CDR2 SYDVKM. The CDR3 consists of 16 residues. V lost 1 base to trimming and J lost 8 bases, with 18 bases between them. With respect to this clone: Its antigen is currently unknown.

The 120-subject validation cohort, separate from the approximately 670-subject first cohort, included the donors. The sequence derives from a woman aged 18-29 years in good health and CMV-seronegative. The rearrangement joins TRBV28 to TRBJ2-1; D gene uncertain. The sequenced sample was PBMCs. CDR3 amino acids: CASSLSEDSPTDEQFF. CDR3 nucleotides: TGTGCCAGCAGTTTATCAGAGGATTCCCCCACGGATGAGCAGTTCTTC. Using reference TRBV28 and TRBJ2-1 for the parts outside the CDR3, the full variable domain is DVKVTQSSRYLVKRTGEKVFLECVQDMDHENMFWYRQDPGLGLRLIYFSYDVKMKEKGDIPEGYSVSREKKERFSLILESASTNQTSMYLCASSLSEDSPTDEQFFGPGTRLTVL.